The 32 T cell receptor beta chains given below trace back to one sample, sequenced in a study of T cells in Graves' hyperthyroidism and ophthalmopathy. Amplification yielded TCR beta CDR3 regions, with RNA transcripts as the source. An initial round of RT-PCR targeting the TCR CDR3 relied on the HTBI primer set. In TCRdb, the multiplex PCR reads were re-called with MiXCR into one record per CDR3 protein. The sample has some 600,000 distinct CDR3 sequences, approximately 13% seen once; the top ten hold 4.5% to 6%. The specimen sequenced was blood. The receptors derive from a woman in her twenties or thirties with Graves' hyperthyroidism that later progressed to Graves' ophthalmopathy.

This clonotype was recorded many times. One end of the junction fails to match germline, which may point to a read error. The chain links TRBV12-3 or TRBV12-4 to TRBJ2-5, with no clear D. This CDR3 is 12 amino acids long. CDR3 sequence reads: CASSPPAEAQYF. CDR3 nucleotide sequence: TGTGCCAGCAGCCCCCCGGCAGAGGCCCAGTACTTC.

In its sample, this clonotype was seen a few times. This chain uses TRBV30 with TRBJ1-4, with D tentatively TRBD1 (5 bases). The CDR3 covers 13 residues. The germline gives CDR1 GTSNPN, CDR2 SVGIG (reference sequence). The V and J ends lost 4 bases and 7 bases respectively, with 13 bases between them. DNA of the CDR3: TGTGCCTGGAAGGGGTCGGGAGGTGAAAAACTGTTTTTT. It specifies CAWKGSGGEKLFF.

This clonotype was picked up many times. This chain uses TRBV12-3 or TRBV12-4 with TRBJ2-3, with unresolved D. This CDR3 has 15 residues. Deletions cut 2 bases from V and 0 bases from J, with 9 bases between. The CDR3 loop is CASSLFSGSTDTQYF. CDR3 DNA: TGTGCCAGCAGTTTATTTTCCGGGAGCACAGATACGCAGTATTTT.

In its sample, this clonotype was seen a few times. The chain carries TRBV15 and TRBJ1-1; unclear D gene. Germline CDR1 reads LNHNV; CDR2 reads YYDKDF (reference sequence). V gave up 8 bases and J gave up 7 bases, with 11 bases separating them. The CDR3 covers 11 residues. The CDR3 region is CATQLGSEAFF. Here the CDR3 DNA reads TGTGCCACCCAACTCGGGAGTGAAGCTTTCTTT. Variable domain in full (rest from reference TRBV15 and TRBJ1-1): DAMVIQNPRYQVTQFGKPVTLSCSQTLNHNVMYWYQQKSSQAPKLLFHYYDKDFNNEADTPDNFQSRRPNTSFCFLDIRSPGLGDTAMYLCATQLGSEAFFGQGTRLTVV.

The V gene is TRBV24-1, the J gene TRBJ2-6, with TRBD2 matching over 13 bases. This CDR3 contains 18 residues. The germline gives CDR1 KGHDR, CDR2 SFDVKD. V lost 9 bases, J lost 4 bases, and 11 bases stayed unmatched. CDR3 in DNA: TGTGCCACCCGATACTCCACTAGCGGGGGGGGGGGGGCCAACGTCCTGACTTTC. It yields the protein CATRYSTSGGGGANVLTF.

This clonotype has at least ten counts. This chain links TRBV6-1 with TRBJ1-1; 7 bases line up with TRBD1. V gave up 5 bases and J gave up 6 bases; unmatched junction bases: 12. The CDR3 totals 15 residues. The germline CDR1 and CDR2 sequences are MNHNS and SASEGT. The CDR3 region is CASSSPTGKVSEAFF. The CDR3, as DNA: TGTGCCAGCAGTTCCCCGACAGGGAAGGTATCTGAAGCTTTCTTT.

This clonotype was counted only a few times. CDR3 region: CSVSTGTWDYGYTF. The CDR3 nucleotides read TGCAGCGTATCAACCGGGACATGGGACTATGGCTACACCTTC. The chain recombines TRBV29-1 with TRBJ1-2, with D possibly being TRBD1 (6 bases). V was pared by 6 bases and J by 3 bases, with 17 bases between. The CDR3 consists of 14 residues. From germline, CDR1 is SQVTM and CDR2 ANQGSEA.

This clonotype has ten or more counts. The V and J genes are TRBV5-6 and TRBJ1-5; D remains unclear. The CDR3 is 13 residues long. V shed 3 bases and J shed 4 bases, with 8 bases lying between them. Germline CDR1 SGHDT, CDR2 YYEEEE. The CDR3 loop reads CASSYDRNQPQHF. The CDR3 coding sequence is TGTGCCAGCAGCTACGACCGTAATCAGCCCCAGCATTTT.

V and J are TRBV28 and TRBJ1-5; 9 bases are a match to TRBD1. CDR3 length: 16 residues. Germline CDR1 reads MDHEN; CDR2 reads SYDVKM. Trimming at V came to 7 bases and at J to 2 bases, leaving 9 bases not matched to a gene. The CDR3 sequence: CASMPLGQGGNQPQHF. The CDR3 region has the DNA TGTGCCAGCATGCCCTTGGGACAGGGTGGCAATCAGCCCCAGCATTTT. Full variable domain (remainder filled in from reference TRBV28 and TRBJ1-5): DVKVTQSSRYLVKRTGEKVFLECVQDMDHENMFWYRQDPGLGLRLIYFSYDVKMKEKGDIPEGYSVSREKKERFSLILESASTNQTSMYLCASMPLGQGGNQPQHFGDGTRLSIL.

Worth noting for this clonotype: A much larger clone sits a single nucleotide away, making a read error possible. V is TRBV4-1 and J is TRBJ1-1; the D gene is possibly TRBD1 (6 bases). CDR3 length equals 16 residues. Germline-derived CDR1 and CDR2 are MGHRA and YSYEKL. The CDR3 loop is CASSPPGAGGNTEASF. CDR3 DNA sequence: TGCGCCAGCAGCCCCCCAGGGGCGGGAGGGAACACTGAAGCTTCCTTT.

This clonotype was seen more than once but under ten times. This rearrangement joins TRBV29-1 to TRBJ1-2; 7 bases are shared with TRBD1. With V trimmed by 0 bases and J by 6 bases, 10 bases remained unmatched. The germline V gene has CDR1 SQVTM and CDR2 ANQGSEA. The CDR3 contains 15 residues. In DNA, the CDR3 is TGCAGCGTTGAAGATCTTGACAGGGTTTGGGATGGCTACACCTTC. It encodes CSVEDLDRVWDGYTF. Drawing the rest from reference TRBV29-1 and TRBJ1-2, the complete variable domain is SAVISQKPSRDICQRGTSLTIQCQVDSQVTMMFWYRQQPGQSLTLIATANQGSEATYESGFVIDKFPISRPNLTFSTLTVSNMSPEDSSIYLCSVEDLDRVWDGYTFGSGTRLTVV.

This chain links TRBV13 with TRBJ1-1, with TRBD1 matching 7 bases. The length of the CDR3 is 13 residues. Trimming cost V 5 bases and J 8 bases; bases outside gene matches: 8. The germline V gene has CDR1 PRHDT and CDR2 FYEKMQ (reference sequence). CDR3 nucleotides: TGTGCCAGCAGCCCCAAGGGGGCGAACGAAGCTTTCTTT. This encodes CASSPKGANEAFF.

This clonotype was seen a handful of times. The CDR3 spells CAWSVASRGETQYF. For the CDR3, the DNA is TGTGCCTGGAGTGTCGCGTCTAGGGGTGAGACCCAGTACTTC. The J gene is TRBJ2-5, the V gene TRBV30; maybe TRBD1 (5 bases). V lost 0 bases and J lost 5, with 13 bases in between. The CDR3 is made up of 14 amino acids. Germline values: CDR1 GTSNPN, CDR2 SVGIG (reference sequence).

This clonotype was observed at least ten times. The chain combines TRBV7-8 with TRBJ1-2; TRBD1 aligns across 10 bases. Losses at the gene ends were 1 base for V and 2 bases for J; bases not matched to a gene: 7. CDR1 is SGHVS, CDR2 FQNEAQ, per germline. CDR3 length: 17 amino acids. The CDR3 loop is CASSLVLRQGANYGYTF. CDR3 DNA sequence: TGTGCCAGCAGCTTAGTGCTTCGACAGGGGGCGAACTATGGCTACACCTTC.

On this clonotype: Compared with germline, one end of the junction differs, possibly owing to a read error. This rearrangement joins TRBV10-2 to TRBJ2-1; unclear D gene. The CDR3 totals 13 residues. CDR1 is WSHSY and CDR2 is SAAADI in the germline V gene. The CDR3 reads CASTVSSHNEQFF. CDR3 nucleotide sequence: TGCGCCAGCACAGTCAGCTCCCACAATGAGCAGTTCTTC.

This clonotype was counted ten times or more. This chain uses TRBV6-1 with TRBJ2-1, with D possibly being TRBD2 (6 bases). The CDR3 sequence is 13 residues long. The ends were cut back, 7 bases at V and 4 bases at J, with 11 bases in the middle. Germline loops: CDR1 MNHNS, CDR2 SASEGT. This chain's CDR3 is CASKWRDYNEQFF. CDR3 coding DNA: TGTGCCAGCAAATGGCGGGATTACAATGAGCAGTTCTTC.

The chain uses TRBV30 and TRBJ1-1; 8 bases map to TRBD1. Per germline, CDR1 GTSNPN and CDR2 SVGIG (reference sequence). V shed 4 bases and J 1 base; nucleotides not matched to a gene: 2. The CDR3 contains 13 residues. Here the CDR3 DNA reads TGTGCCTGGATCCAGGGGGCGAACACTGAAGCTTTCTTT. It encodes CAWIQGANTEAFF.

This clonotype was recorded at least ten times. The chain employs TRBV24-1 and TRBJ2-5, with 8 bases identical to TRBD1. V lost 1 base to trimming and J lost 0 bases; unmatched junction nucleotides: 6. From germline, CDR1 is KGHDR and CDR2 SFDVKD. The CDR3 runs to 17 residues. As DNA, the CDR3 is TGTGCCACCAGTGATTTAGGGACAGGACCAGACCAAGAGACCCAGTACTTC. Amino acids: CATSDLGTGPDQETQYF.

The V call is TRBV6-1, the J call TRBJ1-1; tentative D call: TRBD1 (5 bases). Deletions cut 9 bases from V and 9 bases from J, with 14 bases between. CDR3 length: 11 amino acids. CDR1 and CDR2 from the germline V gene are MNHNS and SASEGT. Here the CDR3 reads CASSPGMKAFF. For the CDR3, the DNA is TGTGCCAGTAGTCCAGGGATGAAAGCTTTCTTT.

This clonotype was seen repeatedly, ten times or more. Mismatch with germline at one junction end may stem from a read error. The chain joins TRBV11-3 to TRBJ1-2; 8 nucleotides align to TRBD1. The CDR3 totals 12 residues. Germline V CDR1 and CDR2: SGHNT, YENEEA. DNA of the CDR3: TGTGCCAGCAGCTTAGGGGACAGGTCAATCGCCTTC. It specifies CASSLGDRSIAF.

The chain carries TRBV19 and TRBJ1-5; no definite D call. The germline V and J ends were trimmed by 9 bases and 6 bases, with 15 bases remaining between them. Germline values: CDR1 LNHDA, CDR2 SQIVND (reference sequence). The CDR3 length is 13 residues. The CDR3 sequence: CASGETRAQPQHF. The CDR3 DNA follows: TGTGCCAGCGGAGAGACCCGCGCTCAGCCCCAGCATTTT. Full variable domain (rest looked up from reference TRBV19 and TRBJ1-5): DGGITQSPKYLFRKEGQNVTLSCEQNLNHDAMYWYRQDPGQGLRLIYYSQIVNDFQKGDIAEGYSVSREKKESFPLTVTSAQKNPTAFYLCASGETRAQPQHFGDGTRLSIL.

This clonotype has a count of ten or more. The chain carries TRBV19 and TRBJ1-2, with a tentative D call TRBD1 (5 bases). This CDR3 has 14 amino acids. V was trimmed by 4 bases and J by 6 bases, leaving 15 bases between them. Germline CDR1 reads LNHDA; CDR2 reads SQIVND (reference sequence). The CDR3 is CASSTSGRSDGYTF. The CDR3 region has the DNA TGTGCCAGTAGTACTTCAGGGAGGTCCGATGGCTACACCTTC. Together with reference TRBV19 and TRBJ1-2, the CDR3 gives the full variable domain: DGGITQSPKYLFRKEGQNVTLSCEQNLNHDAMYWYRQDPGQGLRLIYYSQIVNDFQKGDIAEGYSVSREKKESFPLTVTSAQKNPTAFYLCASSTSGRSDGYTFGSGTRLTVV.

The chain is built from TRBV18 and TRBJ2-6; 7 positions match TRBD1. Germline CDR1 reads KGHSH; CDR2 reads LQKENI. The CDR3 has 18 amino acids. The junction had 9 bases not matched to a gene; V was cut back by 0 bases and J by 4 bases. The CDR3 here is CASSPPTGSQVGANVLTF. The CDR3 DNA reads as TGTGCCAGCTCACCACCGACAGGGAGTCAGGTGGGGGCCAACGTCCTGACTTTC.

This clonotype came up a few times. The chain is built from TRBV28 and TRBJ1-1; D gene ambiguous. The V gene's germline CDR1 is MDHEN and CDR2 SYDVKM. This CDR3 has 12 residues. Trimming shortened V by 8 bases and J by 5 bases, and 12 bases separated the two germline ends. Written as DNA, the CDR3 is TGTGCCAGCCGGACGGCAAGAACTGAAGCTTTCTTT. It codes for CASRTARTEAFF.

This clonotype was counted between two and nine times. The V and J genes are TRBV20-1 and TRBJ2-6; no reliable D call. Per germline, CDR1 DFQATT and CDR2 SNEGSKA (reference sequence). The CDR3 runs 14 residues. The V gene lost 5 bases and the J gene lost 0 bases, with 8 bases spanning the gap. CDR3 protein: CSAFDLSGANVLTF. The DNA of the CDR3 is TGCAGTGCTTTCGACCTCTCTGGGGCCAACGTCCTGACTTTC.

This clonotype showed up many times. Here the CDR3 reads CASSPGQGARGANVLTF. The CDR3 bases are TGTGCCAGCAGTCCGGGACAGGGGGCGCGGGGGGCCAACGTCCTGACTTTC. V usage is TRBV27 and J usage is TRBJ2-6; TRBD1 matches at 12 bases. V lost 5 bases and J lost 4; bases outside the gene matches: 6. This CDR3 is 17 amino acids long. The V gene's germline CDR1 is MNHEY and CDR2 SMNVEV (reference sequence). The entire variable domain, with the rest obtained from reference TRBV27 and TRBJ2-6, is as follows: EAQVTQNPRYLITVTGKKLTVTCSQNMNHEYMSWYRQDPGLGLRQIYYSMNVEVTDKGDVPEGYKVSRKEKRNFPLILESPSPNQTSLYFCASSPGQGARGANVLTFGAGSRLTVL.

This clonotype has at least ten counts. The chain joins TRBV5-6 to TRBJ1-1; D ambiguous. This CDR3 is built from 11 residues. V was cut by 6 bases and J by 0 bases, with 3 bases left in between. Germline V gene sequence: CDR1 SGHDT, CDR2 YYEEEE. CDR3 sequence (DNA): TGTGCCAGCATGATGAACACTGAAGCTTTCTTT. This codes for CASMMNTEAFF.

This clonotype has at least ten counts. The CDR3 region is CASRVGLNDIMNTEAFF. The CDR3 DNA is TGTGCCAGCAGGGTGGGCCTCAACGACATAATGAACACTGAAGCTTTCTTT. V is TRBV28 and J is TRBJ1-1; the D is unclear. V was pared by 6 bases and J by 0 bases, with 20 bases between. The CDR3 sequence is 17 residues long. Germline lookup yields CDR1 MDHEN and CDR2 SYDVKM. Filled out from reference TRBV28 and TRBJ1-1, the complete variable domain reads DVKVTQSSRYLVKRTGEKVFLECVQDMDHENMFWYRQDPGLGLRLIYFSYDVKMKEKGDIPEGYSVSREKKERFSLILESASTNQTSMYLCASRVGLNDIMNTEAFFGQGTRLTVV.

This clonotype was observed at least ten times. This rearrangement joins TRBV6-6 to TRBJ2-1, with TRBD2 identical over 11 bases. The CDR3 runs to 16 residues. V was clipped by 2 bases and J by 4 bases; unmatched bases: 4. Germline V gene sequence: CDR1 MNHNY, CDR2 SVGAGI (reference sequence). CDR3 region: CASSYGRLAGYNEQFF. The DNA of the CDR3 is TGTGCCAGCAGTTACGGGAGACTAGCGGGATACAATGAGCAGTTCTTC.

This clonotype showed up just a few times. The chain carries TRBV9 and TRBJ2-1; 12 bases match TRBD2. CDR1 is SGDLS, CDR2 YYNGEE, per germline. The CDR3 runs 17 residues. J lost 6 bases, V lost 2 bases, and 9 bases had no gene match. In DNA, the CDR3 is TGTGCCAGCAGCGTCCCGGGACTAGCGGGCCTTTTCAATGAGCAGTTCTTC. The encoded protein is CASSVPGLAGLFNEQFF.

This clonotype was counted a few times. The chain couples TRBV9 to TRBJ2-3; the D gene could be TRBD1 or TRBD2 (5 bases each). CDR1 and CDR2 (germline): SGDLS, YYNGEE. The germline V and J ends were trimmed by 4 bases and 6 bases, with 12 bases remaining between them. CDR3 length equals 13 residues. The CDR3 DNA reads as TGTGCCAGCAGCTTCTCATGGGGGGATACGCAGTATTTT. Protein sequence: CASSFSWGDTQYF.

The V and J genes are TRBV7-2 and TRBJ1-2; no clear D. Trimming pared 5 bases from V and 8 bases from J, leaving 21 bases between. The CDR3 loop spans 15 amino acids. The germline V gene has CDR1 SGHTA and CDR2 FQGNSA. CDR3 in DNA: TGTGCCAGCAGCCTCCCCAGAATACCATTCGTAGGCTACACCTTC. Its translation is CASSLPRIPFVGYTF.